The 18 T cell receptor beta chains given below trace back to one sample, sequenced in a study of shared clonotypes between healthy human individuals. Naive CD8 cells lacked CD45RO and underwent positive selection for CCR7, leaving out terminally differentiated effector memory CD45RA+ cells. The protocol was immunoSEQ multiplex PCR, while the TCRdb copy is restricted to in-frame clones and leaves out a portion. Of millions of clones in the sample, around 96% were seen once. Sequencing was carried out using naive CD8+ T cells sorted from blood. Source of these receptors: a man between 18 and 29 years old in good health.

The rearrangement uses TRBV28 and TRBJ2-1, with D possibly matching TRBD1 (6 bases). CDR1 is MDHEN, CDR2 SYDVKM, per germline. V was cut by 7 bases and J by 4 bases, with 11 bases left in between. This CDR3 is built from 13 residues. The CDR3 reads CASTHRVYNEQFF. The CDR3 DNA reads as TGTGCCAGCACCCACAGGGTTTACAATGAGCAGTTCTTC. The full variable domain, in which reference TRBV28 and TRBJ2-1 provide the parts outside the CDR3, is DVKVTQSSRYLVKRTGEKVFLECVQDMDHENMFWYRQDPGLGLRLIYFSYDVKMKEKGDIPEGYSVSREKKERFSLILESASTNQTSMYLCASTHRVYNEQFFGPGTRLTVL.

Concerning this clone itself: Distinct nucleotide sequences in the sample also encode this CDR3. V usage is TRBV19 and J usage is TRBJ2-7; no reliable D call. Germline V gene lookup returns CDR1 LNHDA and CDR2 SQIVND (reference sequence). The CDR3 sequence is 13 residues long. V lost 3 bases to trimming and J lost 4 bases, with 10 bases between them. Here the CDR3 reads CASSITRSYEQYF. The DNA for the CDR3 is TGTGCCAGTAGTATCACCAGGTCTTACGAGCAGTACTTC.

V gene TRBV14 combines with J gene TRBJ1-6, with a possible D match to TRBD1 (5 bases). Per germline, CDR1 SGHDN and CDR2 FVKESK. Trimming took 0 bases from V and 19 from J, leaving 16 bases between them. The CDR3 runs to 13 residues. CDR3 sequence (DNA): TGTGCCAGCAGCCAAGAAAGCGCGGGACGGAAGCACTTT. Its translation is CASSQESAGRKHF.

This chain uses TRBV9 with TRBJ2-7; TRBD1 matches at 8 bases. Germline trimming cut 3 bases from V and 6 bases from J; bases unmatched to any gene: 11. The CDR3 extends over 15 amino acids. Germline V gene lookup returns CDR1 SGDLS and CDR2 YYNGEE. This chain's CDR3 is CASSDDRGGTVEQYF. DNA for the CDR3: TGTGCCAGCAGCGACGACAGGGGCGGAACTGTCGAGCAGTACTTC.

This clone was observed a single time. The gene calls are TRBV6-5 and TRBJ1-1; D uncertain. The CDR3 length is 14 residues. The germline V gene encodes CDR1 MNHEY and CDR2 SVGAGI. Trimming shortened V by 2 bases and J by 1 base, and 8 bases separated the two germline ends. The CDR3 protein is CASSYVPGNTEAFF. The CDR3, as DNA: TGTGCCAGCAGTTACGTACCTGGGAACACTGAAGCTTTCTTT.

The chain employs TRBV2 and TRBJ2-3; TRBD2 matches 8 bases. The CDR3 is 14 residues long. V lost 5 bases and J lost 4; bases outside the gene matches: 5. CDR1 and CDR2 from the germline V gene are SNHLY and FYNNEI. The CDR3 sequence is CASSSQTSADTQYF. The CDR3 DNA sequence: TGTGCCAGCAGTTCTCAGACTAGCGCAGATACGCAGTATTTT.

This chain links TRBV5-6 with TRBJ2-3, with TRBD1 matching 10 bases. This CDR3 is 13 amino acids long. CDR1 and CDR2 (germline): SGHDT, YYEEEE. V shed 9 bases, J shed 6 bases, and the junction held 7 bases outside the gene matches. CDR3 bases: TGTGCCACCCAAGGACAGGGGGAGGATACGCAGTATTTT. It yields the protein CATQGQGEDTQYF.

The chain has TRBV27 and TRBJ2-5; D is unresolved. Trimming took 9 bases from V and 1 from J, leaving 12 bases between them. The CDR3 has 13 amino acids. The germline CDR1 and CDR2 sequences are MNHEY and SMNVEV (reference sequence). CDR3: CASKPGSQETQYF. DNA for the CDR3: TGTGCCAGTAAACCGGGCAGCCAAGAGACCCAGTACTTC.

The chain employs TRBV30 and TRBJ2-7, with 9 bases identical to TRBD1. Germline V gives CDR1 GTSNPN, CDR2 SVGIG (reference sequence). This CDR3 comprises 15 residues. The J segment lost 5 bases and the V segment lost 0 bases, leaving 8 bases of the junction unmatched. The CDR3 DNA reads TGTGCCTGGAGTGTGAGGGACAGGGCCTTGAACGAGCAGTACTTC. Protein sequence: CAWSVRDRALNEQYF.

The J gene is TRBJ2-2, the V gene TRBV11-2; 7 nucleotides agree with TRBD2. The germline CDR1 and CDR2 sequences are SGHAT and FQNNGV. CDR3 length: 16 amino acids. Trimming at V came to 6 bases and at J to 2 bases, leaving 9 bases not matched to a gene. For the CDR3, the DNA is TGTGCCAGCAGGAGAGTAGGGACTACAAACACCGGGGAGCTGTTTTTT. It translates to CASRRVGTTNTGELFF.

V gene TRBV11-2 combines with J gene TRBJ2-7; D is unresolved. The CDR3 runs 12 residues. With 3 bases removed from V and 4 bases from J, the gap between germline ends came to 7 bases. Looked up from germline, CDR1 is SGHAT and CDR2 is FQNNGV. In DNA, the CDR3 is TGTGCCAGCAGCTTCGTTAGATACGAGCAGTACTTC. It yields the protein CASSFVRYEQYF.

This chain joins TRBV21-1 and TRBJ2-7; the listed D gene, TRBD2, was not tested against the DNA. TRBV21-1 is assigned pseudogene status. CDR3 size: 15 residues. Written as DNA, the CDR3 is TGTGCCAGCAGCAGAGGGCCCGCGGGAGCTTACGAGCAGTACTTC. This gives the protein CASSRGPAGAYEQYF.

The chain links TRBV13 to TRBJ2-7; D perhaps matches TRBD2 (6 bases). Germline V CDR1 and CDR2: PRHDT, FYEKMQ (reference sequence). The CDR3 has 15 residues. V lost 2 bases and J 0 bases, leaving 11 bases between the germline ends. CDR3 amino acids: CASSLSETSSYEQYF. CDR3 nucleotide sequence: TGTGCCAGCAGCTTATCCGAGACTAGCTCCTACGAGCAGTACTTC.

The chain joins TRBV7-6 to TRBJ2-7; TRBD2 matches at 11 bases. CDR1 and CDR2 from the germline V gene are SGHVS and FNYEAQ. J gave up 5 bases and V 4 bases, and 1 base lay outside the gene matches. CDR3 length equals 13 residues. The CDR3 nucleotides are TGTGCCAGCAGCTCGGGACTAGCGGACGAGCAGTACTTC. It yields the protein CASSSGLADEQYF.

Only one count was recorded for this clone. J is TRBJ2-3 and V is TRBV9, with TRBD2 matching over 12 bases. Trimming at V came to 3 bases and at J to 3 bases, leaving 5 bases not matched to a gene. CDR1 is SGDLS, CDR2 YYNGEE, per germline. CDR3 size: 16 residues. CDR3 region: CASSALAGGRTDTQYF. The CDR3 DNA follows: TGTGCCAGCAGCGCTCTAGCGGGGGGGCGGACAGATACGCAGTATTTT.

The CDR3 sequence is CASSDGGQGSGYTF. The CDR3 bases are TGTGCCAGCAGCGACGGTGGACAAGGCTCTGGCTACACCTTC. V and J are TRBV11-1 and TRBJ1-2, with D possibly being TRBD1 (5 bases). The CDR3 has 14 residues. The germline V gene encodes CDR1 SGHAT and CDR2 FQDESV (reference sequence). Trimming took 5 bases from V and 7 from J, leaving 17 bases between them. Supplemented by reference TRBV11-1 and TRBJ1-2, the full variable domain reads EAEVAQSPRYKITEKSQAVAFWCDPISGHATLYWYRQILGQGPELLVQFQDESVVDDSQLPKDRFSAERLKGVDSTLKIQPAELGDSAMYLCASSDGGQGSGYTFGSGTRLTVV.

The V call is TRBV27, the J call TRBJ1-1, with 8 nucleotides matching TRBD1. In germline, CDR1 is MNHEY, CDR2 SMNVEV (reference sequence). The CDR3 length is 15 residues. Unmatched junction bases numbered 8, after V lost 5 bases and J lost 3 bases. DNA of the CDR3: TGTGCCAGCAGTCCACGGACAGGGAGGGACACTGAAGCTTTCTTT. Translation: CASSPRTGRDTEAFF.

This clone was observed a single time. The chain employs TRBV28 and TRBJ1-6; 8 bases are a match to TRBD1. The trim removed 5 bases at V and 1 base at J, leaving 13 bases unmatched. Germline V gene lookup returns CDR1 MDHEN and CDR2 SYDVKM. The CDR3 is 19 amino acids. The CDR3 sequence: CASSGLQGVVESYNSPLHF. DNA for the CDR3: TGTGCCAGCAGTGGACTACAGGGGGTCGTGGAGTCCTATAATTCACCCCTCCACTTT.